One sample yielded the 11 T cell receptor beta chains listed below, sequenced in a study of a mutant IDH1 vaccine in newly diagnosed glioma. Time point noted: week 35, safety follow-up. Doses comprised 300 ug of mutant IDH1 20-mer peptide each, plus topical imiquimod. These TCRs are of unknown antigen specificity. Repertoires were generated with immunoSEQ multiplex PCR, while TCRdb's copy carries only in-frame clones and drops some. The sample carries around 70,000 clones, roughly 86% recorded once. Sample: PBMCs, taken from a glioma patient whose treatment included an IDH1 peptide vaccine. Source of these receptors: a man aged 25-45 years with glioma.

The CDR3 DNA follows: TGTGCCAGCAGCCTACAGGGGGTCGGGGAGACCCAGTACTTC. It encodes CASSLQGVGETQYF. The V and J genes are TRBV7-2 and TRBJ2-5, with 8 bases that match TRBD1. J lost 5 bases, V lost 5 bases, and 7 bases had no gene match. CDR3 size: 14 residues. CDR1 and CDR2 from the germline V gene are SGHTA and FQGNSA.

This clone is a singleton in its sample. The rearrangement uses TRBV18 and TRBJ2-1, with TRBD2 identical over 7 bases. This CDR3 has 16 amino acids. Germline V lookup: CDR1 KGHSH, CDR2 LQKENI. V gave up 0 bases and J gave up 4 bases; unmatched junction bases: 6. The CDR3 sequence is CASSPPGGRDYNEQFF. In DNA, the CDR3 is TGTGCCAGCTCACCACCGGGAGGGAGGGATTACAATGAGCAGTTCTTC.

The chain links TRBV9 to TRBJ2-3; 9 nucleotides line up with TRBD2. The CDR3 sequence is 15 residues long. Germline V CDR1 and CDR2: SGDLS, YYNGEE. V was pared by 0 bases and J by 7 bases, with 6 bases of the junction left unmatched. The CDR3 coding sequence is TGTGCCAGCAGCGTAGTGGCGGGGGGGTCCTATACGCAGTATTTT. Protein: CASSVVAGGSYTQYF.

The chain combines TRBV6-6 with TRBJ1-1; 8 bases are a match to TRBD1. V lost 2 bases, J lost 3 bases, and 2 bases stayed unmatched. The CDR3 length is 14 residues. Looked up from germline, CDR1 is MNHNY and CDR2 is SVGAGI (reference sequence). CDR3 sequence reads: CASSYGTGHTEAFF. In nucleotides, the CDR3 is TGTGCCAGCAGTTACGGGACAGGCCACACTGAAGCTTTCTTT.

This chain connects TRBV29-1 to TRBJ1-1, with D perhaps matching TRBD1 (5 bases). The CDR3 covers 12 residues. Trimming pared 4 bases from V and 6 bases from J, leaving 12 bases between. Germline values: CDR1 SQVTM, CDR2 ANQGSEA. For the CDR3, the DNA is TGCAGCGTTGGGGGAGGGGACCCTGAAGCTTTCTTT. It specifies CSVGGGDPEAFF.

Written as DNA, the CDR3 is TGCGCCAGCAGCCAAGGGTGGCATCAGAACACTGAAGCTTTCTTT. It encodes CASSQGWHQNTEAFF. J is TRBJ1-1 and V is TRBV4-1; D uncertain. Trimming pared 1 base from V and 1 base from J, leaving 10 bases between. Germline V gene data show CDR1 as MGHRA and CDR2 as YSYEKL. The CDR3 has 15 amino acids.

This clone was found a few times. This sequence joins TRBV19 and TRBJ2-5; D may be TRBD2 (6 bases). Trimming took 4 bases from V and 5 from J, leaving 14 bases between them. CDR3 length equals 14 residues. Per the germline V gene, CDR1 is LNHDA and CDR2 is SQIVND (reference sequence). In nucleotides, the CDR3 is TGTGCCAGTAGTACTCAGGGACTGGGGGAGACCCAGTACTTC. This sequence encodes CASSTQGLGETQYF. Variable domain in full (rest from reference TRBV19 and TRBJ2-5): DGGITQSPKYLFRKEGQNVTLSCEQNLNHDAMYWYRQDPGQGLRLIYYSQIVNDFQKGDIAEGYSVSREKKESFPLTVTSAQKNPTAFYLCASSTQGLGETQYFGPGTRLLVL.

The CDR3 region has the DNA TGCGCCAGCAGCATCAACGGGGACGAAGGCTCCTACAATGAGCAGTTCTTC. Its translation is CASSINGDEGSYNEQFF. The V call is TRBV5-1, the J call TRBJ2-1; D may correspond to TRBD1 or TRBD2 (5 bases each). Germline values: CDR1 SGHRS, CDR2 YFSETQ. Trimming shortened V by 4 bases and J by 0 bases, and 17 bases separated the two germline ends. The length of the CDR3 is 17 residues.

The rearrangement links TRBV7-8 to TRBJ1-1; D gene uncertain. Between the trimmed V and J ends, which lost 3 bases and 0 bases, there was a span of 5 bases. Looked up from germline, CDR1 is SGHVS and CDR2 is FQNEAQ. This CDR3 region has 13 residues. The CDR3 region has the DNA TGTGCCAGCAGCTTGAGCATGAACACTGAAGCTTTCTTT. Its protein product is CASSLSMNTEAFF.

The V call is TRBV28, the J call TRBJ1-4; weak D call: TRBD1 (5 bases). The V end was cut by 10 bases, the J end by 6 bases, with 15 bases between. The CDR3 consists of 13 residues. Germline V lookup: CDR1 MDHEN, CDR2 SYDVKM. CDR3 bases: TGTGCCACCGGGACCTTGGGGGATGAAAAACTGTTTTTT. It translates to CATGTLGDEKLFF.

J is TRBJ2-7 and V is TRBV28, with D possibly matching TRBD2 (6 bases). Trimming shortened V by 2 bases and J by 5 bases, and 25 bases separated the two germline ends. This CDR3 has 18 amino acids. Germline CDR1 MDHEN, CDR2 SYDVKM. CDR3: CASSLRFGTGKGWDEQYF. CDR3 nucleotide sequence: TGTGCCAGCAGTTTAAGGTTTGGGACTGGCAAGGGATGGGACGAGCAGTACTTC.